This passage covers 21 T cell receptor beta chains from one sample sequenced in a study of Ad26.COV2.S vaccination and SARS-CoV-2 variants. The method was immunoSEQ multiplex PCR; TCRdb's version includes in-frame clones alone and lacks a portion of them. The sample lists some 460,000 clones, about nine tenths occurring once. Treatment defined: 15 to 20 received Ad26.COV2.S at low or high dose, single or two shots; about 5 received placebo; per-sample allocation not given. Day 63 following the first vaccine or placebo injection was when the samples were taken. The source material was peripheral blood, sampled in a trial of Ad26.COV2.S vaccine versus placebo. The receptor set was obtained from a person between 18 and 60 years old who received the Ad26.COV2.S COVID-19 vaccine or a placebo.

This clone was recorded a few times. The chain links TRBV7-2 to TRBJ1-5; unclear D gene. The CDR3 totals 15 residues. V gave up 1 base and J gave up 4 bases, with 11 bases separating them. Germline V CDR1 and CDR2: SGHTA, FQGNSA. The CDR3 region is CASSLVGNTNQPQHF. The CDR3 region has the DNA TGTGCCAGCAGCTTAGTGGGGAATACTAATCAGCCCCAGCATTTT.

This chain links TRBV18 with TRBJ1-2; D is ambiguous. V lost 2 bases to trimming and J lost 6 bases, with 13 bases between them. CDR3 length: 14 amino acids. The germline CDR1 and CDR2 sequences are KGHSH and LQKENI. The CDR3 sequence is CASSPVPEAHGYTF. CDR3 sequence (DNA): TGTGCCAGCTCACCAGTGCCTGAGGCACATGGCTACACCTTC. The whole variable domain, filled in from reference TRBV18 and TRBJ1-2, reads NAGVMQNPRHLVRRRGQEARLRCSPMKGHSHVYWYRQLPEEGLKFMVYLQKENIIDESGMPKERFSAEFPKEGPSILRIQQVVRGDSAAYFCASSPVPEAHGYTFGSGTRLTVV.

The chain is built from TRBV29-1 and TRBJ2-1, with a tentative D call TRBD1 (6 bases). Germline CDR1 is SQVTM and CDR2 is ANQGSEA. V lost 6 bases to trimming and J lost 4 bases, with 7 bases between them. The CDR3 runs to 11 residues. The CDR3 DNA sequence: TGCAGCGTCCAGGGGTACAATGAGCAGTTCTTC. Protein product: CSVQGYNEQFF.

The chain uses TRBV20-1 and TRBJ1-2, with unresolved D. With 3 bases removed from V and 4 bases from J, the gap between germline ends came to 9 bases. CDR3 length equals 12 residues. Germline loops: CDR1 DFQATT, CDR2 SNEGSKA (reference sequence). DNA of the CDR3: TGCAGTGCTAGTCAACAGAGCTATGGCTACACCTTC. Translation: CSASQQSYGYTF.

The CDR3 DNA is TGTGCCAGCTCAGTCACAGGGGCCGTCCCCCCAGATACGCAGTATTTT. Its translation is CASSVTGAVPPDTQYF. The chain recombines TRBV18 with TRBJ2-3, with TRBD1 matching 7 bases. The CDR3 covers 16 residues. V was clipped by 5 bases and J by 4 bases; unmatched bases: 12. From germline, CDR1 is KGHSH and CDR2 LQKENI.

The chain couples TRBV4-2 to TRBJ1-5; D is ambiguous. This CDR3 has 13 amino acids. Trimming shortened V by 0 bases and J by 4 bases, and 4 bases separated the two germline ends. Germline values: CDR1 LGHNA, CDR2 YNFKEQ. The CDR3 coding sequence is TGTGCCAGCAGCCAAGACTCTAATCAGCCCCAGCATTTT. Translating gives CASSQDSNQPQHF.

The CDR3 reads CASSGEQGIRAGELFF. The CDR3 bases are TGTGCCAGCAGCGGCGAACAGGGGATTAGGGCCGGGGAGCTGTTTTTT. The rearrangement uses TRBV9 and TRBJ2-2; 7 nucleotides agree with TRBD1. Trimming took 3 bases from V and 6 from J; bases not matched to a gene: 11. The CDR3 is 16 amino acids. Germline CDR1 is SGDLS and CDR2 is YYNGEE.

The chain uses TRBV19 and TRBJ2-1; tentatively, D is TRBD1 or TRBD2 (6 bases each). This CDR3 has 17 amino acids. Germline loops: CDR1 LNHDA, CDR2 SQIVND (reference sequence). With 4 bases removed from V and 6 bases from J, the gap between germline ends came to 22 bases. In nucleotides, the CDR3 is TGTGCCAGTAGTAAGTCCCGATACCCAGGAGGGGGCAATGAGCAGTTCTTC. This sequence encodes CASSKSRYPGGGNEQFF.

The chain has TRBV27 and TRBJ1-5; tentative D call: TRBD1 (6 bases). This CDR3 is 13 amino acids long. Germline values: CDR1 MNHEY, CDR2 SMNVEV (reference sequence). Between the trimmed V and J ends, which lost 2 bases and 8 bases, there was a span of 10 bases. CDR3 sequence reads: CASSLEGGKPQHF. In DNA form, the CDR3 reads TGTGCCAGCAGTTTAGAAGGGGGTAAGCCCCAGCATTTT.

This chain connects TRBV7-9 to TRBJ2-7; 7 bases agree with TRBD2. Looked up from germline, CDR1 is SEHNR and CDR2 is FQNEAQ (reference sequence). V trimming: 5 bases; J trimming: 2 bases; junction bases outside the gene matches: 9. The CDR3 loop spans 15 amino acids. In DNA, the CDR3 is TGTGCCAGCAGCCTGTTAGCTGCGGGAGCCTACGAGCAGTACTTC. Amino acids: CASSLLAAGAYEQYF.

V and J are TRBV27 and TRBJ1-5; D might be TRBD1 (6 bases). The V gene's germline CDR1 is MNHEY and CDR2 SMNVEV (reference sequence). This CDR3 has 15 residues. V lost 8 bases and J 0 bases, leaving 14 bases between the germline ends. CDR3 sequence: CASGQGPSSNQPQHF. The DNA of the CDR3 is TGTGCCAGCGGTCAGGGGCCATCTAGCAATCAGCCCCAGCATTTT.

The V and J genes are TRBV7-3 and TRBJ2-2; unclear D gene. CDR3 size: 14 residues. Germline CDR1 reads SGHTA; CDR2 reads FQGTGA. Trimming left V 1 base short and J 4 bases short, with 7 bases between. The CDR3 is CASSLSATTGELFF. Written as DNA, the CDR3 is TGTGCCAGCAGCTTAAGTGCCACCACCGGGGAGCTGTTTTTT.

The chain carries TRBV4-2 and TRBJ2-1; no clear D gene. Trimming shortened V by 0 bases and J by 6 bases, and 6 bases separated the two germline ends. From germline, CDR1 is LGHNA and CDR2 YNFKEQ. This CDR3 spans 13 amino acids. The CDR3, as DNA: TGTGCCAGCAGCCAAGAGCGCGTCAATGAGCAGTTCTTC. Residues: CASSQERVNEQFF.

The genes are TRBV4-1 and TRBJ1-3; TRBD1 is a possible D gene (6 bases). This CDR3 has 16 residues. Per germline, CDR1 MGHRA and CDR2 YSYEKL. V was clipped by 2 bases and J by 4 bases, with 15 bases between them. DNA of the CDR3: TGCGCCAGCAGCCAACCTTCAGGGGCCCGGGGAAACACCATATATTTT. The encoded protein is CASSQPSGARGNTIYF.

CDR3 region: CASSQGKNTEAFF. Here the CDR3 DNA reads TGTGCCAGCTCTCAGGGTAAGAACACTGAAGCTTTCTTT. The genes are TRBV18 and TRBJ1-1, with a possible D match to TRBD1 (5 bases). Germline V lookup: CDR1 KGHSH, CDR2 LQKENI. Trimming shortened V by 6 bases and J by 1 base, and 9 bases separated the two germline ends. The CDR3 has 13 residues.

The V and J genes are TRBV18 and TRBJ1-5; a possible D gene is TRBD1 (6 bases). The length of the CDR3 is 15 residues. Germline V CDR1 and CDR2: KGHSH, LQKENI. Trimming cost V 2 bases and J 4 bases, with 12 bases left between them. The CDR3 DNA follows: TGTGCCAGCTCACCAAGGGGGACGCTAAATCAGCCCCAGCATTTT. Its protein product is CASSPRGTLNQPQHF.

In this sample, this clone turned up a few times. The chain couples TRBV27 to TRBJ1-1; D ambiguous. Trimming shortened V by 5 bases and J by 4 bases, and 14 bases separated the two germline ends. The CDR3 contains 14 residues. Germline V gene sequence: CDR1 MNHEY, CDR2 SMNVEV (reference sequence). DNA for the CDR3: TGTGCCAGCAGTGTAACAGCGGAGAGCACTGAAGCTTTCTTT. It yields the protein CASSVTAESTEAFF.

The CDR3 nucleotides are TGTGCCAGCAGCCAGTCAGGGTCCGATCAGCCCCAGCATTTT. Amino acid sequence: CASSQSGSDQPQHF. The chain combines TRBV14 with TRBJ1-5, with D possibly being TRBD1 (5 bases). CDR1 is SGHDN, CDR2 FVKESK, per germline. There are 14 residues in the CDR3. The V and J ends lost 3 bases and 5 bases respectively, with 11 bases between them.

This clone appeared a few times. This chain links TRBV4-1 with TRBJ1-5, with D possibly being TRBD1 (5 bases). Trimming removed 1 base from V and 5 bases from J, with 12 bases in between. The CDR3 contains 15 residues. The germline CDR1 and CDR2 sequences are MGHRA and YSYEKL. CDR3 sequence: CASSQGTRGDQPQHF. For the CDR3, the DNA is TGCGCCAGCAGCCAAGGGACCCGGGGCGATCAGCCCCAGCATTTT.

This clone came up a few times. This chain connects TRBV18 to TRBJ1-6, with 7 bases identical to TRBD1. This CDR3 contains 14 residues. J lost 10 bases, V lost 2 bases, and 5 bases had no gene match. Germline values: CDR1 KGHSH, CDR2 LQKENI. The CDR3 sequence is CASSPGTAGSPLHF. The CDR3, as DNA: TGTGCCAGCTCACCAGGGACAGCGGGGTCACCCCTCCACTTT.

The chain has TRBV7-8 and TRBJ1-2, with 7 bases identical to TRBD1. The CDR3 contains 13 residues. After removal of 5 bases from V and 6 bases from J, the junction contained 6 bases not matched to a gene. Germline V lookup: CDR1 SGHVS, CDR2 FQNEAQ. Here the CDR3 reads CASSLRGLDGYTF. CDR3 nucleotides: TGTGCCAGCAGCCTCAGGGGGTTAGATGGCTACACCTTC. The full variable domain, completed using reference TRBV7-8 and TRBJ1-2, is GAGVSQSPRYKVAKRGQDVALRCDPISGHVSLFWYQQALGQGPEFLTYFQNEAQLDKSGLPSDRFFAERPEGSVSTLKIQRTQQEDSAVYLCASSLRGLDGYTFGSGTRLTVV.